This T cell receptor beta chain was observed in a study of response to subunit inactivated influenza vaccine. Study-wide results and limits: With each seasonal influenza vaccination, the authors suggested, few new T cells are recruited.

TCRdb processed the RT-PCR reads anew with MiXCR; each CDR3 protein has one entry. The repertoire includes fewer than 700,000 distinct CDR3 sequences, 13% of them detected once, and about an eighth sits in the top ten. In its sample, this clonotype was seen a few times. Its specificity is unknown. The CDR3 has 12 residues. Trimming stripped 4 bases from V and 2 bases from J, with 6 bases between. Germline values: CDR1 MGHDK, CDR2 SYGVNS. The chain couples TRBV25-1 to TRBJ2-7; D is uncertain. The sequence derives from a man aged 45 to 65 who received an inactivated influenza vaccine. The sample was PBMCs from blood, taken about 40 days after vaccination. As DNA, the CDR3 is TGTGCCAGCAGTGGCGTAACCTACGAGCAGTACTTC. Translating it yields CASSGVTYEQYF.